This T cell receptor beta chain emerged from a study of cytomegalovirus exposure and HLA in healthy donors. Worth noting for this clone: Its antigen remains unknown.

General study findings and limits: Later analysis demonstrated an association between a missense DCLRE1C variant and TCR beta V- and J-gene trimming.

The PCR was carried out with 60 Vbeta primers and 13 Jbeta primers. Measured with immunoSEQ multiplex PCR; TCRdb has only the in-frame clones, and not every one. The data hold approximately 150,000 clones, with 65% to 80% observed a single time. The germline V gene encodes CDR1 SEHNR and CDR2 FQNEAQ (reference sequence). The CDR3 has 15 amino acids. Trimming shortened V by 0 bases and J by 6 bases, and 14 bases separated the two germline ends. Sequences were obtained from PBMCs. This TCR came from a middle-aged woman in good health and CMV-seronegative. V and J are TRBV7-9 and TRBJ1-2, with D possibly being TRBD1 (5 bases). The DNA for the CDR3 is TGTGCCAGCAGCTTAGCGGCTTCCCGACAGAATGGCTACACCTTC. Translated: CASSLAASRQNGYTF.